This paragraph reports one T cell receptor beta chain. The antigen is unknown. This CDR3 region has 16 residues. Looked up from germline, CDR1 is DFQATT and CDR2 is SNEGSKA (reference sequence). With 3 bases clipped from V and 1 base from J, the junction kept 7 bases outside the gene matches. The data stem from a study of blood T cells in healthy people across ages. The wider study: About one barcoded beta molecule per two T cells was captured by template switching. Regarding the study as a whole: As age increased, TCR beta diversity per million T cells fell in a roughly linear fashion. Percentage of naive T cells showed a strong correlation with TCR beta diversity. Diversity figures derived from one million T cells were judged to underestimate the true value.

Using a J-beta primer mix together with a sample-barcoded 5' primer, a second PCR was run for about 6 to 11 cycles. MiXCR, applied by TCRdb to the 5' RACE reads, yields one record per CDR3 protein. The sample includes about 1.8 million distinct CDR3 sequences, about 49% of them seen just once. The receptor was derived from a middle-aged woman in good health. The chain is built from TRBV20-1 and TRBJ1-5, with 9 bases identical to TRBD1. The sequenced sample was blood. In nucleotides, the CDR3 is TGCAGTGCTAGCTTACCCGGGACAGGGAGCAATCAGCCCCAGCATTTT. Its protein is CSASLPGTGSNQPQHF.